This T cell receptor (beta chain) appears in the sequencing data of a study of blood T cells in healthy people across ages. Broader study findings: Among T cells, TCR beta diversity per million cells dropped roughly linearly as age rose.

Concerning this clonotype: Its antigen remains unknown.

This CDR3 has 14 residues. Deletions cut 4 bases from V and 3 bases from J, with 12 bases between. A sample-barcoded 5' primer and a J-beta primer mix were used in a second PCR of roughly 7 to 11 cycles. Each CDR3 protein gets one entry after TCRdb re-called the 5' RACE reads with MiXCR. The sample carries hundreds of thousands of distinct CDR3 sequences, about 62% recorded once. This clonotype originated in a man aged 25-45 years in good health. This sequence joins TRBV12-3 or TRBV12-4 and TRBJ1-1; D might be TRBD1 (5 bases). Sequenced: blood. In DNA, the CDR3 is TGTGCCAGCAGTTCGGGGCGAAGCCACACTGAAGCTTTCTTT. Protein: CASSSGRSHTEAFF.